This is a list of T cell receptor beta chains from one sample in a study of early T cells in non-severe SARS-CoV-2 infection. Via MiXCR, TCRdb re-called the 5' RACE reads, giving one row per CDR3 protein. Here the sample spans some 91,000 distinct CDR3 sequences, approximately 10% being singletons. Material: whole blood, obtained at baseline. The receptors here all came from an adult who was a healthcare worker with PCR-confirmed SARS-CoV-2 infection or an uninfected control (not recorded which). CDR3s leave out the opening cysteine and the closing phenylalanine or tryptophan.

CDR3aa	v_gene	j_gene
ASSQDWTSNTGELF	TRBV14	TRBJ2-2
ATSGSRTQETQY	TRBV24-1	TRBJ2-5
ASSLFSGTSQPQH	TRBV27	TRBJ1-5
ASSTYRGTNQPQH	TRBV19	TRBJ1-5
ASSLGTSTYNEQF	TRBV11-1	TRBJ2-1
ASSSLAGGTGELF	TRBV7-3	TRBJ2-2
ASGRAEYYNEQF	TRBV7-9	TRBJ2-1
ASSQSMAGAVTDTQY	TRBV16	TRBJ2-3
ASSSLTGAAYNEQF	TRBV19	TRBJ2-1
SARARGGQETQY	TRBV20-1	TRBJ2-5
ASSRTGGNSPLH	TRBV5-4	TRBJ1-6
ASSRPGTEAF	TRBV6-5	TRBJ1-1
ARGTGSREWEAF	TRBV6-4	TRBJ1-1
ASSFADSSTDTQY	TRBV5-1	TRBJ2-3
ASSSAEETNRVQY	TRBV28	TRBJ2-7
SAAGQGLNQPQH	TRBV29-1	TRBJ1-5
ASSTGGYSWQETQY	TRBV27	TRBJ2-5
ASSLKVHEQY	TRBV12-3/TRBV12-4	TRBJ2-7
ASKAQANYGYT	TRBV5-1	TRBJ1-2
ASSLGTFYEQY	TRBV5-5	TRBJ2-7
SADLAGGGLIGTDTQY	TRBV20-1	TRBJ2-3
ASSLQGVGYT	TRBV7-9	TRBJ1-2
ASSPRDTGNTIY	TRBV5-1	TRBJ1-3
ASRTGLAGTEQF	TRBV12-3/TRBV12-4	TRBJ2-1
ASSLDRGQSTDTQY	TRBV5-1	TRBJ2-3
ASSPDGGRDTGELF	TRBV5-1	TRBJ2-2
ASSSFSGIHYNEQF	TRBV7-8	TRBJ2-1
AISPDRANYGYT	TRBV10-3	TRBJ1-2
ASKGGLVYGTQY	TRBV6-1	TRBJ2-3
ASSPGGPNTGELF	TRBV5-1	TRBJ2-2
AWSPTSYEQY	TRBV30	TRBJ2-7
ASSPPETGVFNEQF	TRBV18	TRBJ2-1
ATWDRGYTGELF	TRBV19	TRBJ2-2
ASSSSGTSGGAYNEQF	TRBV11-1	TRBJ2-1
ASSPSRRAPYGYT	TRBV7-9	TRBJ1-2
ASSNLGRANNQPQH	TRBV21-1	TRBJ1-5
ASRRDRGSGSMIGELF	TRBV11-2	TRBJ2-2
ASSLSLGEKLF	TRBV27	TRBJ1-4
ASSSSGRKTDTQY	TRBV10-1	TRBJ2-3
ASSEGPLTQY	TRBV10-1	TRBJ2-3
RGGRLNTEAF	TRBV29-1	TRBJ1-1
ASSSYRGLDTQY	TRBV3-1	TRBJ2-3
ASSLDSGTSPYEQY	TRBV7-2	TRBJ2-7
AWATTGYEQY	TRBV30	TRBJ2-7
SARKTFGQGTNTEAF	TRBV20-1	TRBJ1-1
SASRGDTQY	TRBV20-1	TRBJ2-3
ASGLAMNTEAF	TRBV5-5	TRBJ1-1
SARATGDT	TRBV20-1	TRBJ1-2
ASSPGPIYSLH	TRBV3-1	TRBJ1-6
ASSYMGQGYNEQF	TRBV6-5	TRBJ2-1
SVEEGPWDPGSYNEQF	TRBV29-1	TRBJ2-1
SARADRPYSNQPQH	TRBV20-1	TRBJ1-5
ASSLGGAAGELF	TRBV7-2	TRBJ2-2
ASSLGAVSHEQF	TRBV7-8	TRBJ2-1
ASRSATGMNEKLF	TRBV5-1	TRBJ1-4
ASRTGGRSSSYNEQF	TRBV19	TRBJ2-1
ASSYSQGYNEQF	TRBV6-5	TRBJ2-1
ASSRRAGSTDTQY	TRBV7-3	TRBJ2-3